This is a list of T cell receptor beta chains from one sample in a study of cytomegalovirus exposure and HLA in healthy donors. Measured with immunoSEQ multiplex PCR; TCRdb has only the in-frame clones, and not every one. The table has about 83,000 clones, about 77% seen once; the top ten hold 4% to 5%. Sequencing used PBMCs. The receptors shown here come from a man aged 55 to 70 in good health and CMV-seronegative. The CDR3 runs from the conserved cysteine through the conserved F or W. Each record gives: clone size, D gene, V gene, J gene, CDR3 DNA, CDR3 protein. A D gene is named only where the DNA matches it firmly. Some rows have no size entry. The others give once, few or many, or a class for an expanded clone.

abundance: .; d_gene: TRBD1; v_gene: TRBV5-6; j_gene: TRBJ1-2; CDR3nt: TGTGCCAGCAGCTTGGCTCAGGGGGACTATGGCTACACCTTC; CDR3aa: CASSLAQGDYGYTF
abundance: .; d_gene: .; v_gene: TRBV30; j_gene: TRBJ1-1; CDR3nt: TGTGCCTGGGCTCAGGAAATTCACACTGAAGCTTTCTTT; CDR3aa: CAWAQEIHTEAFF
abundance: .; d_gene: .; v_gene: TRBV21-1; j_gene: TRBJ1-5; CDR3nt: TGTGCCAGCCCTGCCCGGGGGGCGGAGAGTCAGCCCCAGCATTTT; CDR3aa: CASPARGAESQPQHF
abundance: .; d_gene: .; v_gene: TRBV18; j_gene: TRBJ1-2; CDR3nt: TGTGCCAGCTCACCAGGGCAGAATCTGAACTATGGCTACACCTTC; CDR3aa: CASSPGQNLNYGYTF
abundance: many; d_gene: .; v_gene: TRBV7-9; j_gene: TRBJ2-7; CDR3nt: TGTGCCAGCAAAGAGGGCCTCTCCTACGAGCAGTACTTC; CDR3aa: CASKEGLSYEQYF
abundance: .; d_gene: .; v_gene: TRBV5-6; j_gene: TRBJ2-1; CDR3nt: TGTGCCAGCAGCTTGGTGGGCGCCAATGAGCAGTTCTTC; CDR3aa: CASSLVGANEQFF
abundance: .; d_gene: TRBD1; v_gene: TRBV18; j_gene: TRBJ2-2; CDR3nt: TGTGCCAGCTCACCGGGACAGGGGAACACCGGGGAGCTGTTTTTT; CDR3aa: CASSPGQGNTGELFF
abundance: .; d_gene: TRBD2; v_gene: TRBV7-9; j_gene: TRBJ2-1; CDR3nt: TGTGCCAGCAGCCCCTCCTTAGCGGGGGGGTTCAATGAGCAGTTCTTC; CDR3aa: CASSPSLAGGFNEQFF
abundance: .; d_gene: .; v_gene: TRBV4-1; j_gene: TRBJ2-3; CDR3nt: TGCGCCAGCAGCCCCAACACAGATACGCAGTATTTT; CDR3aa: CASSPNTDTQYF
abundance: few; d_gene: .; v_gene: TRBV5-8; j_gene: TRBJ1-1; CDR3nt: TGTGCCAGCAGCTTGGGGAGAAGGAACACTGAAGCTTTCTTT; CDR3aa: CASSLGRRNTEAFF
abundance: .; d_gene: .; v_gene: TRBV5-6; j_gene: TRBJ2-7; CDR3nt: TGTGCCAGCAGCTTCCTCGAGGAAGCGCGGGAGCAGTACTTC; CDR3aa: CASSFLEEAREQYF
abundance: few; d_gene: TRBD2; v_gene: TRBV13; j_gene: TRBJ2-5; CDR3nt: TGTGCCAGCAACTCAGGCGGGGGAGAGACCCAGTACTTC; CDR3aa: CASNSGGGETQYF
abundance: .; d_gene: TRBD2; v_gene: TRBV14; j_gene: TRBJ2-7; CDR3nt: TGTGCCAGCAGCCTCGACCGCGGGACTAGCGTAACCTACGAGCAGTACTTC; CDR3aa: CASSLDRGTSVTYEQYF
abundance: .; d_gene: .; v_gene: TRBV11-2; j_gene: TRBJ1-1; CDR3nt: TGTGCCAGCAGCAAACAGGGATACACTGAAGCTTTCTTT; CDR3aa: CASSKQGYTEAFF
abundance: .; d_gene: TRBD1; v_gene: TRBV2; j_gene: TRBJ1-1; CDR3nt: TGTGCCAGCATTTGGGACAGGGGGTCGGGGAACACTGAAGCTTTCTTT; CDR3aa: CASIWDRGSGNTEAFF
abundance: .; d_gene: .; v_gene: TRBV6-5; j_gene: TRBJ1-2; CDR3nt: TGTGCCAGCAGTGAGGACAGTGGCTACACCTTC; CDR3aa: CASSEDSGYTF
abundance: .; d_gene: TRBD1; v_gene: TRBV7-7; j_gene: TRBJ2-1; CDR3nt: TGTGCCAGCACGCCCGGGACAGGGACTATCCATGAGCAGTTCTTC; CDR3aa: CASTPGTGTIHEQFF
abundance: .; d_gene: TRBD2; v_gene: TRBV5-1; j_gene: TRBJ2-4; CDR3nt: TGCGCCAGCAGCTCCCCTCTAGCGGGGGGGTACGACAAAAACATTCAGTACTTC; CDR3aa: CASSSPLAGGYDKNIQYF
abundance: .; d_gene: .; v_gene: TRBV7-9; j_gene: TRBJ1-1; CDR3nt: TGTTCCAGCAGCTTAGGTTGGGGGCCAGGGAGTGAAGCTTTCTTT; CDR3aa: CSSSLGWGPGSEAFF
abundance: .; d_gene: TRBD2; v_gene: TRBV19; j_gene: TRBJ2-2; CDR3nt: TGTGCCAGTAGTATATCGCTAGCGGGGGGACGGGAGCTGTTTTTT; CDR3aa: CASSISLAGGRELFF
abundance: few; d_gene: TRBD1; v_gene: TRBV9; j_gene: TRBJ1-5; CDR3nt: TGTGCCAGCAGCGAATCGACAGGGGCTCAGCCCCAGCATTTT; CDR3aa: CASSESTGAQPQHF
abundance: .; d_gene: .; v_gene: TRBV7-2; j_gene: TRBJ2-3; CDR3nt: TGTGCCAGCAGCTTAGATGGGGGGGCGCGGGGCACAGATACGCAGTATTTT; CDR3aa: CASSLDGGARGTDTQYF
abundance: .; d_gene: .; v_gene: TRBV4-2; j_gene: TRBJ1-6; CDR3nt: TGTGCCAGCAGCCAAGTTCCGGGGGTTGGGTCACCCCTCCACTTT; CDR3aa: CASSQVPGVGSPLHF
abundance: .; d_gene: .; v_gene: TRBV6-5; j_gene: TRBJ1-5; CDR3nt: TGTGCCAGCAGTCGACAGATGGGCAATCAGCCCCAGCATTTT; CDR3aa: CASSRQMGNQPQHF